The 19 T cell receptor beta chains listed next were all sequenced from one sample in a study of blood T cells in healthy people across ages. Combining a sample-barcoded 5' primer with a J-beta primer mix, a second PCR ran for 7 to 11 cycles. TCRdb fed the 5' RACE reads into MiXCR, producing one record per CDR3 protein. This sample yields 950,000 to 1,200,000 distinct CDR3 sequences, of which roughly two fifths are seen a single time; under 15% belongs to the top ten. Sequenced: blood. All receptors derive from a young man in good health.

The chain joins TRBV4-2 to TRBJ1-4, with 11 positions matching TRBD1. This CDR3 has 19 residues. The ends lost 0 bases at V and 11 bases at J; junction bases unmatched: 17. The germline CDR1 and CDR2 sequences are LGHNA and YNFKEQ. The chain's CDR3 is CASSQEDWTGGASRRKLFF. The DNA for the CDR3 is TGTGCCAGCAGCCAAGAGGACTGGACAGGGGGCGCGTCCCGGAGGAAACTGTTTTTT.

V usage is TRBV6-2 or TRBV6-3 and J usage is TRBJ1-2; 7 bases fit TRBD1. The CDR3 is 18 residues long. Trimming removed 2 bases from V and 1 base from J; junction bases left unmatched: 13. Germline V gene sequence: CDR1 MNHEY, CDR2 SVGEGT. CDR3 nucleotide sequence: TGTGCCAGCAGTTACAGCTCGAGCGGGACAGAGAGTAACTATGGCTACACCTTC. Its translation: CASSYSSSGTESNYGYTF.

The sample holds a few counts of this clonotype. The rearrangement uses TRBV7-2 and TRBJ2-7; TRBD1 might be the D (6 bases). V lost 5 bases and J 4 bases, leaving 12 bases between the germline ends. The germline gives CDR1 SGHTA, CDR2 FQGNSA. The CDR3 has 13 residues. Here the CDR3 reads CASSTTQGYEQYF. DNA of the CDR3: TGTGCCAGCAGCACCACACAGGGATACGAGCAGTACTTC. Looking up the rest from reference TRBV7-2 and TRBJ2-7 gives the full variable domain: GAGVSQSPSNKVTEKGKDVELRCDPISGHTALYWYRQSLGQGLEFLIYFQGNSAPDKSGLPSDRFSAERTGGSVSTLTIQRTQQEDSAVYLCASSTTQGYEQYFGPGTRLTVT.

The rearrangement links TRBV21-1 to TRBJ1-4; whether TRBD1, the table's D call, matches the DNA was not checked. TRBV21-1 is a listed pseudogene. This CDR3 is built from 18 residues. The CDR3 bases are TGTGCCAGCAGCAAAGTGGGGCAGTTTGGGCCGAGAAATGAAAAACTGTTTTTT. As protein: CASSKVGQFGPRNEKLFF.

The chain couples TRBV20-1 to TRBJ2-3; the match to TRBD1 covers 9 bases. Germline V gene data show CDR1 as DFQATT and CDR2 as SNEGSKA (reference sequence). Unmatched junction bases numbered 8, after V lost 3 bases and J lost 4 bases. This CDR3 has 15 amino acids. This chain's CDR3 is CSARHPGQGADTQYF. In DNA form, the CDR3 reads TGCAGTGCTAGGCATCCGGGACAGGGCGCAGATACGCAGTATTTT.

The CDR3 is CASTPRLMRPYEQYF. The CDR3 DNA follows: TGTGCCAGCACTCCACGCTTGATGAGACCCTACGAGCAGTACTTC. The V call is TRBV12-3 or TRBV12-4, the J call TRBJ2-7; no reliable D call. The CDR3 runs to 15 residues. The V end lost 7 bases, the J end lost 2 bases, and 18 bases lay between the germline ends.

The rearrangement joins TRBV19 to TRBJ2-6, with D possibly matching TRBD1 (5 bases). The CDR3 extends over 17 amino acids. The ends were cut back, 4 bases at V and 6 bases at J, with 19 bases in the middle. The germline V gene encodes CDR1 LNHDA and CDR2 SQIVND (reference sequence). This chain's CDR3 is CASSTPRQRAKANVLTF. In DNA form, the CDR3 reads TGTGCCAGTAGTACCCCCCGACAGAGAGCAAAGGCCAACGTCCTGACTTTC.

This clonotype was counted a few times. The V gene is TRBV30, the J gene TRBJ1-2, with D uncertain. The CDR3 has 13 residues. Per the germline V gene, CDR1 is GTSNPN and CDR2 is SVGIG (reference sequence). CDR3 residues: CGLAAAESYGYTF. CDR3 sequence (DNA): TGTGGGCTGGCGGCAGCCGAGTCCTATGGCTACACCTTC.

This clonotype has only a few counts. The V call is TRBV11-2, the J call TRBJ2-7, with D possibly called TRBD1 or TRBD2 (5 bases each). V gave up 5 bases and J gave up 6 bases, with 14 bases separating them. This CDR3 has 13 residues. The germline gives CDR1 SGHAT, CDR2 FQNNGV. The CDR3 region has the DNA TGTGCCAGCAGCCTAGCCTGGACACGCGAGCAGTACTTC. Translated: CASSLAWTREQYF. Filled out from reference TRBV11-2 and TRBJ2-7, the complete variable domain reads EAGVAQSPRYKIIEKRQSVAFWCNPISGHATLYWYQQILGQGPKLLIQFQNNGVVDDSQLPKDRFSAERLKGVDSTLKIQPAKLEDSAVYLCASSLAWTREQYFGPGTRLTVT.

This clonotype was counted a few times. In DNA form, the CDR3 reads TGTGCCAGCAGTCCTGATTCTGCGGGGGCGCCATACAATGAGCAGTTCTTC. This translates into CASSPDSAGAPYNEQFF. The chain uses TRBV12-3 or TRBV12-4 and TRBJ2-1; TRBD2 is a possible D gene (7 bases). The CDR3 has 17 amino acids. V was shortened by 5 bases and J by 4 bases, with 21 bases between the two germline ends.

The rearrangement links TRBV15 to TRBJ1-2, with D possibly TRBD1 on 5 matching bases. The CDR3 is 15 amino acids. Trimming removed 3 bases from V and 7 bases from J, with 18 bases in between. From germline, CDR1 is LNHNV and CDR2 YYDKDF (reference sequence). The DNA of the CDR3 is TGTGCCACCAGCAGTGTTCCTGGGGGGAGTGGTGGCTACACCTTC. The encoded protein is CATSSVPGGSGGYTF.

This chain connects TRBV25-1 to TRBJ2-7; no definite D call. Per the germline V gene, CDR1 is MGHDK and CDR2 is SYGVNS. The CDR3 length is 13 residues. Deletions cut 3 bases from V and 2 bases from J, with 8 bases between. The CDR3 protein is CASSDFRTYEQYF. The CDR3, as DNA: TGTGCCAGCAGTGATTTCAGGACCTACGAGCAGTACTTC.

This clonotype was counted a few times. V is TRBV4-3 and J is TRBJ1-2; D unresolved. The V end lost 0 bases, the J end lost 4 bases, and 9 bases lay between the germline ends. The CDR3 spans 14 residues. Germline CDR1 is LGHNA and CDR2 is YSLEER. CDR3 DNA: TGCGCCAGCAGCCAAGATCTAGGTTCCTATGGCTACACCTTC. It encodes CASSQDLGSYGYTF.

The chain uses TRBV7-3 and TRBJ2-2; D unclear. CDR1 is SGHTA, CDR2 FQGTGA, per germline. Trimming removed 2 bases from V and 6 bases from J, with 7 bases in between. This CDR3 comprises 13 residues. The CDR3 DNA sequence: TGTGCCAGCAGCTTACAATTTCCCGGGGAGCTGTTTTTT. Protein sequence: CASSLQFPGELFF.

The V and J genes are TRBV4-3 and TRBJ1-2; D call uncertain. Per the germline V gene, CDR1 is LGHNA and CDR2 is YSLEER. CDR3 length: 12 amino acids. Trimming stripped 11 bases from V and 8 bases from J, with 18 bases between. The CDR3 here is CAGGQDSGGYTF. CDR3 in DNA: TGCGCCGGCGGCCAAGATAGTGGCGGCTACACCTTC.

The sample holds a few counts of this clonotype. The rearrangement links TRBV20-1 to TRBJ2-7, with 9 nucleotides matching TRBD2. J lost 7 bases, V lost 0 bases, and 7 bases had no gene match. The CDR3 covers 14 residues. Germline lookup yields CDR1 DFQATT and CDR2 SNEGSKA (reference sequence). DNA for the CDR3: TGCAGTGCTAGAGATGCGGGGGGGCGAAATGAGCAGTACTTC. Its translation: CSARDAGGRNEQYF.

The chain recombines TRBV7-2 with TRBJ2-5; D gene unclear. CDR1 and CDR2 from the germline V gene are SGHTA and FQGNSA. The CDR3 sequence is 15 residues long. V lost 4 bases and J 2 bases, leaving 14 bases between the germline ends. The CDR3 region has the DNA TGTGCCAGCAGCTCGTATGCGTCACTGCAAGAGACCCAGTACTTC. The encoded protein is CASSSYASLQETQYF.

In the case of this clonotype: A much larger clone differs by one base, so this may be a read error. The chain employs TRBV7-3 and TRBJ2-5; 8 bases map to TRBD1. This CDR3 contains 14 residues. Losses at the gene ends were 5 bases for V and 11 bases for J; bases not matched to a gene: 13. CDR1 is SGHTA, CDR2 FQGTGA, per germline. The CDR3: CASSLGQGHNEQYF. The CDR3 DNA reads TGTGCCAGCAGCCTCGGACAGGGCCACAATGAGCAGTACTTC.

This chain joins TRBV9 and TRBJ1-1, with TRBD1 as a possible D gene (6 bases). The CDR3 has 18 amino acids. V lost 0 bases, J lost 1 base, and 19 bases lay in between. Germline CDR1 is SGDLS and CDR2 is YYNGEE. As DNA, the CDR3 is TGTGCCAGCAGCGTAGGCATGGGGGGCCTTATTACGAACACTGAAGCTTTCTTT. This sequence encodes CASSVGMGGLITNTEAFF.